This TCR beta chain was identified during a study of T-cell reconstitution after alpha-beta-depleted transplantation in children. J gave up 3 bases and V 5 bases, and 0 bases lay outside the gene matches. This CDR3 contains 14 residues. Many counts were recorded for this clonotype. The TCRbeta library was prepared with unique molecular identifiers. TCRdb reprocessed the PCR reads with MiXCR, giving one entry per CDR3 protein. The repertoire holds 230,000 or so distinct CDR3 sequences, with 9.5% to 15% as singletons. This TCR was sampled from a human donor who donated a stem cell graft to a child with acute lymphoblastic leukemia. The sample here was PBMCs from the stem cell graft donor, taken from the stem cell graft. This chain links TRBV12-3 or TRBV12-4 with TRBJ2-6; TRBD1 matches at 8 bases. CDR3 DNA: TGTGCCAGCAGTGGGACAGGTGGGGCCAACGTCCTGACTTTC. Translation gives CASSGTGGANVLTF.